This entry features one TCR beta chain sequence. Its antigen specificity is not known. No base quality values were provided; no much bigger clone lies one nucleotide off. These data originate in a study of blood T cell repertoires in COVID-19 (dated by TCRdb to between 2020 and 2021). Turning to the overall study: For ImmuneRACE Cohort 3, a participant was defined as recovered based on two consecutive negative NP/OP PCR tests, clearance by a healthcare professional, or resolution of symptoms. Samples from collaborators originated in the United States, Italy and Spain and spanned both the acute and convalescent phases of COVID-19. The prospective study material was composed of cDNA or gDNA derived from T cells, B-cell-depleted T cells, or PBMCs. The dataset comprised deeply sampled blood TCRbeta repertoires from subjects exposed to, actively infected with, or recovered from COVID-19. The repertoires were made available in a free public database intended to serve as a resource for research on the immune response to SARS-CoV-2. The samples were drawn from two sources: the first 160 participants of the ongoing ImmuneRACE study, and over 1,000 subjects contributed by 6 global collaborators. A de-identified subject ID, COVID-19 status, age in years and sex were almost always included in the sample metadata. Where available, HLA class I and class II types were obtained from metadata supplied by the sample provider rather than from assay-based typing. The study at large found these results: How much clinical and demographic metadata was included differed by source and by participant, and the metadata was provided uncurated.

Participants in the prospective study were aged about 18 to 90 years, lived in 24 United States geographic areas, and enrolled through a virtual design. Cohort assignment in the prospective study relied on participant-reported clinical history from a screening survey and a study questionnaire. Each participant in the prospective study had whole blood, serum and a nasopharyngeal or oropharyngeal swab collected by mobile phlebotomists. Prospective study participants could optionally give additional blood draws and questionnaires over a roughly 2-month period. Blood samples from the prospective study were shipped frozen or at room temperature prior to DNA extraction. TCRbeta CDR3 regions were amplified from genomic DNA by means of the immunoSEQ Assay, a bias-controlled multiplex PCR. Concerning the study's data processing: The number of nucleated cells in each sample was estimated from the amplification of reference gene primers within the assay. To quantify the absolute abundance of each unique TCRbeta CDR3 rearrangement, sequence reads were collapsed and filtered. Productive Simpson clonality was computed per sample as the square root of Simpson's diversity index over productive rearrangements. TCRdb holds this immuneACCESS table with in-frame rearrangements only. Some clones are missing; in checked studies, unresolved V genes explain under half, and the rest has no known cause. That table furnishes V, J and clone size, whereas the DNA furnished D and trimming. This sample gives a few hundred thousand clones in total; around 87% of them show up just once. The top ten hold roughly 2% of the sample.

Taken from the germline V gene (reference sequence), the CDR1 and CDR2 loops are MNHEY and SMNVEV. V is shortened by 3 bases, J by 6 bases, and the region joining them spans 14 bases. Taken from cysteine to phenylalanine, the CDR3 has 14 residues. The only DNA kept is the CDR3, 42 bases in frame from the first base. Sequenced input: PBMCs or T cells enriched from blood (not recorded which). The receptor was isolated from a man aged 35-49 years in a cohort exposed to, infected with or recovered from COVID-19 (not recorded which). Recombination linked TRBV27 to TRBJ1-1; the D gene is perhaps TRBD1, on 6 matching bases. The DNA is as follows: TGTGCCAGCAGTTTCGCAGGGGAAGTCTCTGAAGCTTTCTTT. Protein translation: CASSFAGEVSEAFF.